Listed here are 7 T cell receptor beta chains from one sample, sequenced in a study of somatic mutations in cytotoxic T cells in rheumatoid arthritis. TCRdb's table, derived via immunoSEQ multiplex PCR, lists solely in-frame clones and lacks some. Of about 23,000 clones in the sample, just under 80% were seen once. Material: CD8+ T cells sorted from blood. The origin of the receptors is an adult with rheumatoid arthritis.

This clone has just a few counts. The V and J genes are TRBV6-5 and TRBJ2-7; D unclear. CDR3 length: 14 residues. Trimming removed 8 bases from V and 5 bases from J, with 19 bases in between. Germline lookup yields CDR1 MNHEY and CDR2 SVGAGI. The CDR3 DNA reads TGTGCCAGCGCGAGGTCTGGCCTCAGGAACGAGCAGTACTTC. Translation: CASARSGLRNEQYF.

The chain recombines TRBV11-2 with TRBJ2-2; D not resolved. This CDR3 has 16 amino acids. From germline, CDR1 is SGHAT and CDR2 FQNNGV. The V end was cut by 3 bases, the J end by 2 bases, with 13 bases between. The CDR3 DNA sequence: TGTGCCAGCAGCTTTTTTCCGGCGGCCAACACCGGGGAGCTGTTTTTT. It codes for CASSFFPAANTGELFF.

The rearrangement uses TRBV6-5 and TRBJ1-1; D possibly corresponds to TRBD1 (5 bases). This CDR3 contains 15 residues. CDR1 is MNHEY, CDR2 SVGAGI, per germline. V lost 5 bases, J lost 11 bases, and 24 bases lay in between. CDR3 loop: CASSRRRMKGHVAFF. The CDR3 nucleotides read TGTGCCAGCAGTCGACGGAGGATGAAAGGACATGTCGCTTTCTTT.

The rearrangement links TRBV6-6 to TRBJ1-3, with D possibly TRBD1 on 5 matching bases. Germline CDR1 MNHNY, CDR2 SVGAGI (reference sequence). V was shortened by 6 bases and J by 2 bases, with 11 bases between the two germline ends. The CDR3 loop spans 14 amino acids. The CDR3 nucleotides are TGTGCCAGCAGCCTCGACAGAACTGGAAACACCATATATTTT. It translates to CASSLDRTGNTIYF.

The CDR3 nucleotides are TGTGCCAGCAGCTTAGGGTCCAACGCCCGCTCCTACGAGCAGTACTTC. It encodes CASSLGSNARSYEQYF. J is TRBJ2-7 and V is TRBV7-8; D not resolved. The CDR3 is 16 amino acids. Trimming stripped 1 base from V and 0 bases from J, with 13 bases between. CDR1 is SGHVS, CDR2 FQNEAQ, per germline.

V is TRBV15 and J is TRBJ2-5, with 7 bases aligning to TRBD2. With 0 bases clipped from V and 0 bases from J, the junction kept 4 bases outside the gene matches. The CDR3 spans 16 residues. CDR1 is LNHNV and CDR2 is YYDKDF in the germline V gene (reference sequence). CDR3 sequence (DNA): TGTGCCACCAGCAGAGATAGCGGGCTGTACCAAGAGACCCAGTACTTC. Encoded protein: CATSRDSGLYQETQYF.

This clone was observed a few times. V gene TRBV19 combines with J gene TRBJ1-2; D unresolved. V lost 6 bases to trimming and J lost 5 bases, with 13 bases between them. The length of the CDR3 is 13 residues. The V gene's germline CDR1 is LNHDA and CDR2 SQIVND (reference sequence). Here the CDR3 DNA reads TGTGCCAGTAGCCAATGGCTTGGGTATGGCTACACCTTC. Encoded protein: CASSQWLGYGYTF.